This entry describes one TCR beta chain. What it binds is not known. This specimen belongs to a study of T cell responses to AZD1222 COVID-19 vaccine. Sequencing was performed with immunoSEQ multiplex PCR; in TCRdb, only in-frame clones are kept and a portion is missing. The repertoire holds more than 100,000 clones, with 90% as singletons. The CDR3 is made up of 12 amino acids. V lost 0 bases and J lost 12, with 12 bases in between. The germline CDR1 and CDR2 sequences are SGHNT and YYREEE (reference sequence). Regarding the study as a whole: Baseline seropositives among AZD1222 recipients totaled only six or seven.

The genes are TRBV5-4 and TRBJ1-1; maybe TRBD1 (6 bases). This sample comprised peripheral blood, obtained on day 0 of AZD1222 vaccination. This sequence was found in an adult in good health. The CDR3 DNA follows: TGTGCCAGCAGCTTGGGGGGTCAGGGGACTTTCTTT. The encoded protein is CASSLGGQGTFF.